Here is one T cell receptor (beta chain) with its context. Its cognate antigen is unknown. This entry is derived from a study of cytomegalovirus exposure and HLA in healthy donors. About the research overall: In a previous analysis, 117 million unique TCR beta sequences were found from roughly 200 million T cells.

The germline gives CDR1 SGHRS, CDR2 YFSETQ. Trimming at V came to 3 bases and at J to 5 bases, leaving 7 bases not matched to a gene. CDR3 length: 14 amino acids. Study-wide findings and caveats: Whilst most TCR sequences proved rare, a subset of public TCRs occurred across many donors. Per a later analysis, HLA-associated TCR beta chains showed more clonal expansion than other, equally common TCR beta chains. Compared with the roughly 670-donor mean, an Asian-associated ancestry cluster reportedly had fewer N-insertions, according to a later analysis.

Vbeta (60) and Jbeta (13) primers were used in the PCR. Sequencing used immunoSEQ multiplex PCR; TCRdb keeps in-frame clones, though not all of them. The table has about 200,000 clones, just over 75% seen once. The source is a young man in good health and CMV-seronegative. The chain recombines TRBV5-1 with TRBJ2-5; 7 bases map to TRBD2. Sequenced material: PBMCs. CDR3 protein: CASSSLREGETQYF. The CDR3, as DNA: TGCGCCAGCAGCTCCCTCAGGGAGGGGGAGACCCAGTACTTC. The full variable domain, rest sourced from reference TRBV5-1 and TRBJ2-5, is KAGVTQTPRYLIKTRGQQVTLSCSPISGHRSVSWYQQTPGQGLQFLFEYFSETQRNKGNFPGRFSGRQFSNSRSEMNVSTLELGDSALYLCASSSLREGETQYFGPGTRLLVL.